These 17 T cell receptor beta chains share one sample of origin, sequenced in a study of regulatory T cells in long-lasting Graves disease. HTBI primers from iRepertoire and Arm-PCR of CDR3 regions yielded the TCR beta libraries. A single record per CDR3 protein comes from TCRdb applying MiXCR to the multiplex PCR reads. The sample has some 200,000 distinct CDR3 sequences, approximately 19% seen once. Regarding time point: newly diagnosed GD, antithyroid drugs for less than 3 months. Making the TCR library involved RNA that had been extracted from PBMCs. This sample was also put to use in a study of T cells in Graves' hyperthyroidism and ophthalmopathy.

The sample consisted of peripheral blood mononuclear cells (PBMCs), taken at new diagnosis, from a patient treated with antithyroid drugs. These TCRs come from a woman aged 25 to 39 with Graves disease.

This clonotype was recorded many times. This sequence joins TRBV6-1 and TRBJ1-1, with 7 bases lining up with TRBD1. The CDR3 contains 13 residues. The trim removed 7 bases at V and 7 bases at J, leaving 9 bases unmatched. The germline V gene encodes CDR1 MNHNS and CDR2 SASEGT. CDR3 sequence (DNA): TGTGCCAGCATGGAACAGGGGCCGCTTGAAGCTTTCTTT. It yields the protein CASMEQGPLEAFF.

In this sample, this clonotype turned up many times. CDR3 in amino acids: CAISESTSGKEYF. The CDR3 coding sequence is TGTGCCATCAGTGAGTCGACCAGCGGGAAGGAGTACTTC. This sequence joins TRBV10-3 and TRBJ2-7; TRBD2 agrees at 7 bases. The CDR3 totals 13 residues. CDR1 is ENHRY, CDR2 SYGVKD, per germline. V shed 0 bases, J shed 11 bases, and the junction held 7 bases outside the gene matches.

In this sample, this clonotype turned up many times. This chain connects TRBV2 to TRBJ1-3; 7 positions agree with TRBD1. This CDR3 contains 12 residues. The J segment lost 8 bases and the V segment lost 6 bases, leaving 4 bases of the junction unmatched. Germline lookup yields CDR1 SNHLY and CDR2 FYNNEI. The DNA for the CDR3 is TGTGCCAGCAGCGTACAGGGGCACACCATATATTTT. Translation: CASSVQGHTIYF.

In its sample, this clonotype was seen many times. The CDR3 nucleotides read TGTGCCACCAGTGATCCCCTTGGGCGGGGGGCCTCCACAGATACGCAGTATTTT. As protein: CATSDPLGRGASTDTQYF. The chain employs TRBV24-1 and TRBJ2-3, with 8 bases aligning to TRBD2. Trimming removed 3 bases from V and 2 bases from J; junction bases left unmatched: 12. CDR1 and CDR2 (germline): KGHDR, SFDVKD. The CDR3 totals 18 residues.

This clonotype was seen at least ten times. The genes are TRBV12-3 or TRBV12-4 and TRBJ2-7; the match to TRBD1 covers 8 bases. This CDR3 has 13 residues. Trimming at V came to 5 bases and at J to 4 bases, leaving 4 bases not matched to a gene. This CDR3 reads CASSPGQGYEQYF. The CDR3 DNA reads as TGTGCCAGCAGTCCCGGACAGGGATACGAGCAGTACTTC.

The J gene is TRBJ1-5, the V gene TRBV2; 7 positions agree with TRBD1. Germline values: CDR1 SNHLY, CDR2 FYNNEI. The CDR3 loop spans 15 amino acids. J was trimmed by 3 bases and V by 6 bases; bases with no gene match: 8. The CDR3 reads CASSLRGGHNQPQHF. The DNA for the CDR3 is TGTGCCAGCAGCCTCAGGGGGGGGCACAATCAGCCCCAGCATTTT.

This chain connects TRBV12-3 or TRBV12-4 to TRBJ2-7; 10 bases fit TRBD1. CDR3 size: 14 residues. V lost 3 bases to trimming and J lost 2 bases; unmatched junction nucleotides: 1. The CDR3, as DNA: TGTGCCAGCAGTTTGGGACAGGGGACCTACGAGCAGTACTTC. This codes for CASSLGQGTYEQYF.

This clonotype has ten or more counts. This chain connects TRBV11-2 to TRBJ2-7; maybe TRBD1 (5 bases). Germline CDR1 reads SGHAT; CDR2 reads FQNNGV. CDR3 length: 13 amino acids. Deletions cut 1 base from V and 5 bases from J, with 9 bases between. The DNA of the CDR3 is TGTGCCAGCAGCTTAGGGACAAGGAACGAGCAGTACTTC. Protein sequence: CASSLGTRNEQYF.

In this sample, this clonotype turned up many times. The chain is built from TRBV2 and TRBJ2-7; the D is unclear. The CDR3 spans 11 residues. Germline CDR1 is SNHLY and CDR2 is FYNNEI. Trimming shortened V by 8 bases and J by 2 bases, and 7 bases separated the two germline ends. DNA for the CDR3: TGTGCCAGCGAAGAGGCCTACGAGCAGTACTTC. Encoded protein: CASEEAYEQYF. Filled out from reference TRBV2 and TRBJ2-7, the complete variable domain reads EPEVTQTPSHQVTQMGQEVILRCVPISNHLYFYWYRQILGQKVEFLVSFYNNEISEKSEIFDDQFSVERPDGSNFTLKIRSTKLEDSAMYFCASEEAYEQYFGPGTRLTVT.

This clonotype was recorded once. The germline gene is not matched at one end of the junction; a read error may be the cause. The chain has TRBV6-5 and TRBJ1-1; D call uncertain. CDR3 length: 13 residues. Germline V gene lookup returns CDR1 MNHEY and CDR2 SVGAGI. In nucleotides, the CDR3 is TGTGTCAGCAGTTATTCTCAGGTGACTGAAGCTTTCTTT. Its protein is CVSSYSQVTEAFF.

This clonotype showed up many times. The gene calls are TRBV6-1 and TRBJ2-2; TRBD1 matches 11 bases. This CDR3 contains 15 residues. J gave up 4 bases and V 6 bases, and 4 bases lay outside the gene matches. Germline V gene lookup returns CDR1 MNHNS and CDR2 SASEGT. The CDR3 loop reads CASRAGTGGTGELFF. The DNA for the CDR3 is TGTGCCAGCAGAGCCGGGACAGGGGGCACCGGGGAGCTGTTTTTT.

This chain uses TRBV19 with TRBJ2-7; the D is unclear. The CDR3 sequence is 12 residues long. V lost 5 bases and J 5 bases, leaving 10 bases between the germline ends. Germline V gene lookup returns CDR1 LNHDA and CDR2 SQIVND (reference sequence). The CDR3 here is CASSHSHHEQYF. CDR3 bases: TGTGCCAGTAGTCATAGCCACCACGAGCAGTACTTC.

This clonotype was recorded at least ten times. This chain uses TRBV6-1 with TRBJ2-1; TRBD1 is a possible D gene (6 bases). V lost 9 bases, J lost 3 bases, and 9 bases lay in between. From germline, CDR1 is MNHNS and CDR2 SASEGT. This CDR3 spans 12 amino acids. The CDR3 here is CASQGGYNEQFF. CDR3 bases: TGTGCCAGTCAAGGGGGCTACAATGAGCAGTTCTTC.

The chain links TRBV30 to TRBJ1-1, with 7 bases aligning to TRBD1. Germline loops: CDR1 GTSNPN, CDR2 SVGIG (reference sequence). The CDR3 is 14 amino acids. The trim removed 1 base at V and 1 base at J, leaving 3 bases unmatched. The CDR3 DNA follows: TGTGCCTGGAGTGGGGACAGAGCGAACACTGAAGCTTTCTTT. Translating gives CAWSGDRANTEAFF.

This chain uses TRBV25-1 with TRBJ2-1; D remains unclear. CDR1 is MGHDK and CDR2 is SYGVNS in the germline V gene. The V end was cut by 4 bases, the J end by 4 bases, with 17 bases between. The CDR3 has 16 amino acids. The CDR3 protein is CASSVTFSVVYNEQFF. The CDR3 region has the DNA TGTGCCAGCAGTGTAACGTTTAGTGTAGTATACAATGAGCAGTTCTTC.

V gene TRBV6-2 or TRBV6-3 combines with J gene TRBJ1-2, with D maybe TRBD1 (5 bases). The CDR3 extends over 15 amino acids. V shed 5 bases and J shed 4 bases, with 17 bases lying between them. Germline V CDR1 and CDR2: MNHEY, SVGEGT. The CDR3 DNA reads TGTGCCAGCAGTCAATCCCAGGGTGTAGGCTATGGCTACACCTTC. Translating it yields CASSQSQGVGYGYTF.

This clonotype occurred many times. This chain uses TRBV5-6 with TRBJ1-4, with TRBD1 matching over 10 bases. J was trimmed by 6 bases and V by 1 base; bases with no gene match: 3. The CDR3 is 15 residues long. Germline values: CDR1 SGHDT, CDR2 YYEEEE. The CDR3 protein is CASSLYGTGDEKLFF. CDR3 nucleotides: TGTGCCAGCAGCTTGTACGGGACAGGGGATGAAAAACTGTTTTTT.